The 18 T cell receptor beta chains given below trace back to one sample, sequenced in a study of blood T cell repertoires in COVID-19. Produced via immunoSEQ multiplex PCR; TCRdb's table is partial and in-frame only. The sample lists about 100,000 clones, more than 65% occurring once. Sequencing used peripheral blood. The receptors were gathered from a woman in her 70s with acute or convalescent COVID-19.

About this clone itself: Other DNA sequences in this specimen translate into the identical CDR3. The chain is built from TRBV19 and TRBJ1-4; D gene unclear. CDR3 length: 14 residues. Germline loops: CDR1 LNHDA, CDR2 SQIVND (reference sequence). V shed 6 bases and J shed 2 bases, with 10 bases lying between them. The DNA for the CDR3 is TGTGCCAGTAGCCCGCCGGGGACTAATGAAAAACTGTTTTTT. It translates to CASSPPGTNEKLFF. Looking up the rest from reference TRBV19 and TRBJ1-4 gives the full variable domain: DGGITQSPKYLFRKEGQNVTLSCEQNLNHDAMYWYRQDPGQGLRLIYYSQIVNDFQKGDIAEGYSVSREKKESFPLTVTSAQKNPTAFYLCASSPPGTNEKLFFGSGTQLSVL.

J is TRBJ2-5 and V is TRBV7-9; 9 bases fit TRBD1. The CDR3 consists of 15 residues. Germline V gene sequence: CDR1 SEHNR, CDR2 FQNEAQ (reference sequence). The V and J ends lost 3 bases and 2 bases, in that order; junction bases with no gene match: 4. The CDR3 nucleotides read TGTGCCAGCAGCTTGGGGGGACAGGGACAAGAGACCCAGTACTTC. Translating it yields CASSLGGQGQETQYF. The entire variable domain, with the rest obtained from reference TRBV7-9 and TRBJ2-5, is as follows: DTGVSQNPRHKITKRGQNVTFRCDPISEHNRLYWYRQTLGQGPEFLTYFQNEAQLEKSRLLSDRFSAERPKGSFSTLEIQRTEQGDSAMYLCASSLGGQGQETQYFGPGTRLLVL.

This clone was detected once. The rearrangement uses TRBV7-9 and TRBJ1-4; D is undetermined. CDR1 and CDR2 from the germline V gene are SEHNR and FQNEAQ (reference sequence). The CDR3 consists of 14 residues. Trimming shortened V by 7 bases and J by 0 bases, and 9 bases separated the two germline ends. CDR3: CASTSLSTNEKLFF. The DNA of the CDR3 is TGTGCCAGCACCAGTCTCTCAACTAATGAAAAACTGTTTTTT.

The chain joins TRBV27 to TRBJ1-2; the D is unclear. The germline gives CDR1 MNHEY, CDR2 SMNVEV (reference sequence). This CDR3 is built from 14 residues. Trimming removed 5 bases at V and 5 bases at J, with 15 bases between. The CDR3 region has the DNA TGTGCCAGCAGTCTCACCCGGGAGGGATATGGCTACACCTTC. Translated: CASSLTREGYGYTF.

This chain links TRBV7-2 with TRBJ1-4; 7 bases fit TRBD1. The ends lost 5 bases at V and 2 bases at J; junction bases unmatched: 5. Germline V gene sequence: CDR1 SGHTA, CDR2 FQGNSA. The CDR3 consists of 15 residues. CDR3 sequence: CASSPRQGTNEKLFF. The CDR3 nucleotides read TGTGCCAGCAGCCCGAGACAGGGTACTAATGAAAAACTGTTTTTT.

This clone was observed a few times. J is TRBJ2-7 and V is TRBV9; D unclear. V shed 4 bases and J shed 2 bases, with 4 bases lying between them. CDR1 SGDLS and CDR2 YYNGEE come from the germline V gene. The CDR3 is 11 residues long. The CDR3 spells CASSTPYEQYF. The CDR3 DNA follows: TGTGCCAGCAGCACTCCCTACGAGCAGTACTTC.

The rearrangement uses TRBV18 and TRBJ2-2; 10 bases are shared with TRBD2. The CDR3 runs 16 residues. Germline V gene lookup returns CDR1 KGHSH and CDR2 LQKENI. J lost 5 bases, V lost 1 base, and 4 bases had no gene match. CDR3 bases: TGTGCCAGCTCACCACACGGACTAGCGGTAACCGGGGAGCTGTTTTTT. This translates into CASSPHGLAVTGELFF.

The V and J genes are TRBV6-5 and TRBJ1-5; no reliable D call. The V gene's germline CDR1 is MNHEY and CDR2 SVGAGI. CDR3 length: 11 residues. V was trimmed by 2 bases and J by 11 bases, leaving 7 bases between them. For the CDR3, the DNA is TGTGCCAGCAGTTACGCCGGGGCCCAGCATTTT. Protein sequence: CASSYAGAQHF.

The CDR3 coding sequence is TGTGCCGGCGAGGGAGGGAATTCCGGGGAGCTGTTTTTT. This gives the protein CAGEGGNSGELFF. The V call is TRBV12-3 or TRBV12-4, the J call TRBJ2-2; 7 bases map to TRBD2. V lost 11 bases to trimming and J lost 6 bases; unmatched junction nucleotides: 9. There are 13 residues in the CDR3.

This chain links TRBV11-2 with TRBJ1-4, with 7 bases matching TRBD1. Trimming removed 2 bases from V and 5 bases from J; junction bases left unmatched: 5. The length of the CDR3 is 15 residues. The germline gives CDR1 SGHAT, CDR2 FQNNGV. The CDR3 region is CASSLQGQFNEKLFF. CDR3 nucleotide sequence: TGTGCCAGCAGCTTACAGGGACAGTTCAATGAAAAACTGTTTTTT.

With regard to this clone: Other DNA sequences in the sample encode the same CDR3. The V call is TRBV6-5, the J call TRBJ1-2; tentatively, D is TRBD1 (5 bases). The V and J ends lost 4 bases and 3 bases respectively, with 12 bases between them. Per germline, CDR1 MNHEY and CDR2 SVGAGI. This CDR3 spans 14 amino acids. The chain's CDR3 is CASSSPGRDYGYTF. The DNA for the CDR3 is TGTGCCAGCAGTTCCCCAGGGAGGGACTATGGCTACACCTTC.

Only a few counts were recorded for this clone. This chain uses TRBV6-6 with TRBJ1-1; D is unclear. From germline, CDR1 is MNHNY and CDR2 SVGAGI (reference sequence). The CDR3 totals 14 residues. V was pared by 6 bases and J by 3 bases, with 14 bases between. The CDR3 reads CASSDPAGYTEAFF. CDR3 nucleotides: TGTGCCAGCAGCGACCCGGCGGGCTACACTGAAGCTTTCTTT.

This chain joins TRBV5-5 and TRBJ1-2; 7 positions agree with TRBD1. Germline CDR1 and CDR2: SGHKS and YYEKEE (reference sequence). The CDR3 has 16 amino acids. V gave up 1 base and J gave up 12 bases; unmatched junction bases: 18. CDR3 region: CASSLSGTTLGGGHTF. The CDR3 nucleotides are TGTGCCAGCAGCTTGTCTGGGACAACGTTAGGAGGGGGCCACACCTTC.

This clone appeared once. CDR3 protein: CASSRRGDSYGYTF. The DNA for the CDR3 is TGTGCCAGCAGCCGTAGGGGGGACAGCTATGGCTACACCTTC. The V gene is TRBV27, the J gene TRBJ1-2, with 7 bases aligning to TRBD1. This CDR3 has 14 residues. CDR1 and CDR2 from the germline V gene are MNHEY and SMNVEV (reference sequence). V lost 6 bases, J lost 4 bases, and 8 bases stayed unmatched.

The chain joins TRBV3-1 (or the pseudogene TRBV3-2) to TRBJ2-7; TRBD1 might be the D (6 bases). Between the trimmed V and J ends, which lost 5 bases and 5 bases, there was a span of 16 bases. This CDR3 comprises 14 residues. The V gene's germline CDR1 is LGHDT and CDR2 YNNKEL (reference sequence). In DNA form, the CDR3 reads TGTGCCAGCAGCTTGGGACACCTTGTCGACGAGCAGTACTTC. Encoded protein: CASSLGHLVDEQYF.

The rearrangement uses TRBV5-5 and TRBJ2-1, with TRBD1 as a possible D gene (6 bases). Trimming took off 2 bases at V and 4 bases at J, with 10 bases between the two ends. The CDR3 is 14 amino acids. Per the germline V gene, CDR1 is SGHKS and CDR2 is YYEKEE (reference sequence). DNA of the CDR3: TGTGCCAGCAGCTTCGGGACACGTTACAATGAGCAGTTCTTC. It is translated as CASSFGTRYNEQFF.

The chain uses TRBV15 and TRBJ1-5; D is unresolved. Trimming cost V 0 bases and J 2 bases, with 8 bases left between them. There are 15 residues in the CDR3. Looked up from germline, CDR1 is LNHNV and CDR2 is YYDKDF (reference sequence). The CDR3 reads CATSRDLSGNQPQHF. In nucleotides, the CDR3 is TGTGCCACCAGCAGAGATCTTTCAGGCAATCAGCCCCAGCATTTT.

The chain is built from TRBV30 and TRBJ1-1, with unresolved D. The V gene's germline CDR1 is GTSNPN and CDR2 SVGIG (reference sequence). CDR3 length: 14 amino acids. V was trimmed by 4 bases and J by 3 bases, leaving 15 bases between them. The CDR3 bases are TGTGCCTGGACCTACGGTCTGAGGGACACTGAAGCTTTCTTT. As protein: CAWTYGLRDTEAFF.